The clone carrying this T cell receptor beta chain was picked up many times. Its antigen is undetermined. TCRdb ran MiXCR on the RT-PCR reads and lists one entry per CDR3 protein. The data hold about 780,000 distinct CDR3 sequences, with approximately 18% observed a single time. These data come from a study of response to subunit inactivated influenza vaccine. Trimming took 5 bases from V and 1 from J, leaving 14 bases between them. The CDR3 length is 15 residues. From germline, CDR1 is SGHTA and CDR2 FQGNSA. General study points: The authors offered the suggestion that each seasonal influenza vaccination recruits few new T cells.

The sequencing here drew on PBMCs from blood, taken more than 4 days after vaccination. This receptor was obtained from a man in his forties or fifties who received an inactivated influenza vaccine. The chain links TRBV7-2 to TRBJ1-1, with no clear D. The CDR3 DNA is TGTGCCAGCAGCCTAGGACCGGTGGGGAACACTGAAGCTTTCTTT. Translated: CASSLGPVGNTEAFF. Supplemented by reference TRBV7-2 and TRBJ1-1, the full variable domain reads GAGVSQSPSNKVTEKGKDVELRCDPISGHTALYWYRQSLGQGLEFLIYFQGNSAPDKSGLPSDRFSAERTGGSVSTLTIQRTQQEDSAVYLCASSLGPVGNTEAFFGQGTRLTVV.